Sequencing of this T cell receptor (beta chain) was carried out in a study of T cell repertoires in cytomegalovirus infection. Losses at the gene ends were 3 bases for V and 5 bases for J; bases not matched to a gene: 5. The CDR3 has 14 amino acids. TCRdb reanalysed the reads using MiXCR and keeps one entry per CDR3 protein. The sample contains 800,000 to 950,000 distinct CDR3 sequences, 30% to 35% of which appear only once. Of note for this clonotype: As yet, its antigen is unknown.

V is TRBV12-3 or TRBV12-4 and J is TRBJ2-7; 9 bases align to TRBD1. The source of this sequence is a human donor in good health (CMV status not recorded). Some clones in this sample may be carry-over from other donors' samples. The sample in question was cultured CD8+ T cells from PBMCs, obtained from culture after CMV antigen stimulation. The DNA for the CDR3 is TGTGCCAGCAGTTTGAACAGGGGGCAGGACGAGCAGTACTTC. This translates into CASSLNRGQDEQYF.